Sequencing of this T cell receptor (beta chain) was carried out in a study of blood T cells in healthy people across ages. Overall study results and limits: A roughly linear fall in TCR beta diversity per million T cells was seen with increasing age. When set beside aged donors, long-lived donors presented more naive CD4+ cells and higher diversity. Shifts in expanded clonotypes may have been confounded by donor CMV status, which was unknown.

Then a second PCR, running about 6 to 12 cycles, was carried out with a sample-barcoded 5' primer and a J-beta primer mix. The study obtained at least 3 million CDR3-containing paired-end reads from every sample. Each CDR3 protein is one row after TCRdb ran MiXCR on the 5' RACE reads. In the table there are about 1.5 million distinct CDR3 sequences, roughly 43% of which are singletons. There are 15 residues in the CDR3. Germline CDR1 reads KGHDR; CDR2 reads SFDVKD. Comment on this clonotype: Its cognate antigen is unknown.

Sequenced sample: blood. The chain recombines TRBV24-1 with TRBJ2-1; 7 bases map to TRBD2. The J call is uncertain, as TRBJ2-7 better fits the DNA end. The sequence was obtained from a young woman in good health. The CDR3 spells CATSARTGGYNEQYF. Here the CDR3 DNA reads TGTGCCACCAGTGCGAGAACGGGAGGATACAATGAGCAGTACTTC.